The 21 T cell receptor beta chains below come from one sample, sequenced in a study of HIV-infected children after antiretroviral therapy interruption. RNA-based 3' RACE libraries used unique molecular identifiers. TCRdb re-called the 3' RACE reads through MiXCR, storing one row per CDR3 protein. Of about 83,000 distinct CDR3 sequences detected, approximately 6.9% appear once; the ten largest clones hold approximately 1.2%. Treatment in this sample: PENTA 11 planned treatment interruption arm or continuous ART arm. The sample consisted of CD45RA+ CD4+ T cells from PBMCs, pooled from several time points, taken from a donor given antiretroviral therapy, either interrupted or continuous. Subset defined: naive CD4+ CD45RA+ CD45RO- T cells. All receptors come from a pool of human donors with HIV.

Many counts were recorded for this clonotype. The chain links TRBV29-1 to TRBJ2-3; 9 bases are a match to TRBD1. V lost 7 bases, J lost 0 bases, and 2 bases stayed unmatched. This CDR3 comprises 13 residues. CDR1 SQVTM and CDR2 ANQGSEA come from the germline V gene. The CDR3 region is CSEGTGSTDTQYF. DNA for the CDR3: TGCAGCGAAGGGACAGGGAGCACAGATACGCAGTATTTT.

This clonotype came up many times. The chain combines TRBV5-6 with TRBJ2-1, with D unresolved. Trimming pared 0 bases from V and 0 bases from J, leaving 7 bases between. The CDR3 totals 15 residues. Germline assignment: CDR1 SGHDT and CDR2 YYEEEE. DNA of the CDR3: TGTGCCAGCAGCTTGGCCGAAATCTCCTACAATGAGCAGTTCTTC. Its translation: CASSLAEISYNEQFF.

This clonotype was seen ten or more times. This chain joins TRBV6-5 and TRBJ2-7; 8 positions agree with TRBD1. This CDR3 is built from 15 residues. Germline-derived CDR1 and CDR2 are MNHEY and SVGAGI. V lost 6 bases and J lost 6; bases outside the gene matches: 13. This CDR3 is CASSPSDRVGGEQYF. CDR3 coding DNA: TGTGCCAGCAGCCCCTCGGACAGGGTCGGTGGCGAGCAGTACTTC.

The J gene is TRBJ2-2, the V gene TRBV7-8; D is possibly TRBD1 (6 bases). Trimming removed 2 bases from V and 4 bases from J, with 17 bases in between. The CDR3 has 17 amino acids. Germline values: CDR1 SGHVS, CDR2 FQNEAQ. The DNA of the CDR3 is TGTGCCAGCAGCTTAAGAATCAGGGGAATCGGCACCGGGGAGCTGTTTTTT. It yields the protein CASSLRIRGIGTGELFF.

This clonotype came up many times. V and J are TRBV27 and TRBJ2-7; tentative D call: TRBD1 (6 bases). Germline V gives CDR1 MNHEY, CDR2 SMNVEV (reference sequence). The germline V and J ends were trimmed by 5 bases and 0 bases, with 17 bases remaining between them. The CDR3 is 16 residues long. In nucleotides, the CDR3 is TGTGCCAGCAGTCTTAAAACAGGGCCCCTCTCCTACGAGCAGTACTTC. This codes for CASSLKTGPLSYEQYF.

This rearrangement joins TRBV12-3 or TRBV12-4 to TRBJ2-1, with TRBD2 matching over 9 bases. CDR3 size: 12 residues. V trimming: 3 bases; J trimming: 16 bases; junction bases outside the gene matches: 7. In DNA form, the CDR3 reads TGTGCCAGCAGTTTTCCCGGAGCGGGAGGTTTCTTC. It yields the protein CASSFPGAGGFF.

CDR3 sequence reads: CASSYLAVGSYEQYF. The CDR3 DNA follows: TGTGCCAGCAGCTATCTAGCTGTAGGATCCTACGAGCAGTACTTC. This chain uses TRBV7-9 with TRBJ2-7; a weak D match, TRBD2 (5 bases). Germline lookup yields CDR1 SEHNR and CDR2 FQNEAQ (reference sequence). CDR3 length: 15 amino acids. Trimming stripped 4 bases from V and 1 base from J, with 14 bases between. The whole variable domain, remainder taken from reference TRBV7-9 and TRBJ2-7, is DTGVSQNPRHKITKRGQNVTFRCDPISEHNRLYWYRQTLGQGPEFLTYFQNEAQLEKSRLLSDRFSAERPKGSFSTLEIQRTEQGDSAMYLCASSYLAVGSYEQYFGPGTRLTVT.

There are many counts of this clonotype. This rearrangement joins TRBV5-4 to TRBJ1-1; 7 bases agree with TRBD1. Germline CDR1 is SGHNT and CDR2 is YYREEE (reference sequence). The CDR3 length is 17 residues. Trimming at V came to 1 base and at J to 4 bases, leaving 13 bases not matched to a gene. CDR3 sequence: CASSLRGQHISGTEAFF. DNA of the CDR3: TGTGCCAGCAGCTTGAGGGGACAGCACATTTCGGGCACTGAAGCTTTCTTT.

This clonotype has ten or more counts. The chain uses TRBV10-2 and TRBJ2-7, with D unclear. The CDR3 runs to 13 residues. Germline V CDR1 and CDR2: WSHSY, SAAADI. Deletions cut 4 bases from V and 6 bases from J, with 13 bases between. CDR3 loop: CASSVRPLGEQYF. In DNA, the CDR3 is TGCGCCAGCAGTGTTCGCCCCTTGGGCGAGCAGTACTTC.

The sample holds many counts of this clonotype. V gene TRBV4-1 combines with J gene TRBJ2-1; D remains ambiguous. The V end lost 3 bases, the J end lost 8 bases, and 20 bases lay between the germline ends. The CDR3 contains 16 residues. The germline CDR1 and CDR2 sequences are MGHRA and YSYEKL. This chain's CDR3 is CASSQVAAALGDEQFF. The DNA for the CDR3 is TGCGCCAGCAGCCAGGTCGCCGCTGCCCTTGGCGATGAGCAGTTCTTC.

This clonotype was observed at least ten times. V usage is TRBV20-1 and J usage is TRBJ1-1; perhaps TRBD1 as D (5 bases). CDR1 DFQATT and CDR2 SNEGSKA come from the germline V gene (reference sequence). The CDR3 is made up of 14 amino acids. V was clipped by 4 bases and J by 3 bases, with 15 bases between them. In nucleotides, the CDR3 is TGCAGTGCTACCTCGGGGGGGGGGGACACTGAAGCTTTCTTT. Translated, it gives CSATSGGGDTEAFF.

This clonotype was picked up many times. The chain combines TRBV12-3 or TRBV12-4 with TRBJ1-1; perhaps TRBD1 as D (5 bases). V shed 5 bases and J shed 5 bases, with 15 bases lying between them. This CDR3 has 14 residues. CDR3 protein: CASSGPGEGTEAFF. For the CDR3, the DNA is TGTGCCAGCAGTGGTCCTGGGGAGGGGACTGAAGCTTTCTTT.

This clonotype was recorded a few times. The chain combines TRBV19 with TRBJ2-1; the D gene is possibly TRBD2 (7 bases). With 3 bases removed from V and 8 bases from J, the gap between germline ends came to 11 bases. The germline CDR1 and CDR2 sequences are LNHDA and SQIVND (reference sequence). The CDR3 contains 13 residues. This CDR3 reads CASSMVGGDEQFF. In nucleotides, the CDR3 is TGTGCCAGTAGTATGGTAGGGGGGGATGAGCAGTTCTTC. Full variable domain (outside the CDR3, taken from reference TRBV19 and TRBJ2-1): DGGITQSPKYLFRKEGQNVTLSCEQNLNHDAMYWYRQDPGQGLRLIYYSQIVNDFQKGDIAEGYSVSREKKESFPLTVTSAQKNPTAFYLCASSMVGGDEQFFGPGTRLTVL.

At least ten counts were recorded for this clonotype. The chain couples TRBV20-1 to TRBJ2-4; D is possibly TRBD2 (5 bases). The CDR3 contains 14 residues. Trimming stripped 6 bases from V and 8 bases from J, with 20 bases between. Germline values: CDR1 DFQATT, CDR2 SNEGSKA (reference sequence). The CDR3 spells CSARSAPAGDIQYF. The CDR3 nucleotides read TGCAGTGCGCGGTCGGCCCCCGCGGGCGACATTCAGTACTTC.

This clonotype has only a few counts. The chain couples TRBV12-3 or TRBV12-4 to TRBJ2-7, with D perhaps matching TRBD1 (5 bases). V was clipped by 4 bases and J by 6 bases, with 13 bases between them. This CDR3 contains 13 residues. CDR3 sequence reads: CASSYPGLTEQYF. CDR3 DNA sequence: TGTGCCAGCAGTTATCCAGGGCTGACCGAGCAGTACTTC.

This clonotype was recorded a few times. The gene calls are TRBV7-9 and TRBJ1-5; possibly TRBD1 for D (5 bases). Trimming removed 6 bases from V and 3 bases from J, with 12 bases in between. The CDR3 totals 14 residues. CDR1 and CDR2 from the germline V gene are SEHNR and FQNEAQ (reference sequence). The CDR3 loop is CASSLMGVNQPQHF. In DNA form, the CDR3 reads TGTGCCAGCAGTCTGATGGGGGTCAATCAGCCCCAGCATTTT.

In this sample, this clonotype turned up many times. The CDR3, as DNA: TGTGCCAGCAGCCAAGACAGCCCTAATGAAAAACTGTTTTTT. It yields the protein CASSQDSPNEKLFF. The chain employs TRBV3-1 and TRBJ1-4; D is uncertain. V was shortened by 0 bases and J by 3 bases, with 5 bases between the two germline ends. This CDR3 is 14 amino acids long. In germline, CDR1 is LGHDT, CDR2 YNNKEL (reference sequence).

This clonotype was counted many times. The junction does not match germline at one end; this may be a read error. The V call is TRBV5-1, the J call TRBJ2-3; possibly TRBD1 for D (6 bases). This CDR3 has 14 residues. Germline loops: CDR1 SGHRS, CDR2 YFSETQ. In DNA, the CDR3 is TGTGCCAGCAGCTTGGAGCAGGGGACAGATACGCAGTATTTT. This gives the protein CASSLEQGTDTQYF. Full variable domain (outside the CDR3, taken from reference TRBV5-1 and TRBJ2-3): KAGVTQTPRYLIKTRGQQVTLSCSPISGHRSVSWYQQTPGQGLQFLFEYFSETQRNKGNFPGRFSGRQFSNSRSEMNVSTLELGDSALYLCASSLEQGTDTQYFGPGTRLTVL.

This clonotype has more than one count but fewer than ten. The V gene is TRBV11-3, the J gene TRBJ1-1; D uncertain. Germline V gene lookup returns CDR1 SGHNT and CDR2 YENEEA. Trimming pared 3 bases from V and 1 base from J, leaving 6 bases between. The CDR3 is 13 residues long. DNA for the CDR3: TGTGCCAGCAGCTTCGGCAGGAACACTGAAGCTTTCTTT. Its translation is CASSFGRNTEAFF.

This clonotype appeared many times. The chain combines TRBV7-2 with TRBJ2-1; possibly TRBD1 or TRBD2 for D (6 bases each). Germline lookup yields CDR1 SGHTA and CDR2 FQGNSA. V was cut by 4 bases and J by 9 bases, with 16 bases left in between. The CDR3 loop spans 14 amino acids. CDR3 bases: TGTGCCAGCAGCTCCCTCCCCGGAGGGGGTGAGCAGTTCTTC. Amino acids: CASSSLPGGGEQFF.

This clonotype was detected only a few times. The gene calls are TRBV20-1 and TRBJ1-5; 7 nucleotides line up with TRBD1. The CDR3 consists of 13 residues. J gave up 5 bases and V 4 bases, and 5 bases lay outside the gene matches. Germline CDR1 is DFQATT and CDR2 is SNEGSKA (reference sequence). CDR3 DNA: TGCAGTGCTACAGGGGGTACCGATCAGCCCCAGCATTTT. Translating gives CSATGGTDQPQHF.